This T cell receptor beta chain was sequenced during a study of shared clonotypes between healthy human individuals. The wider study: The cohort had two women and a few men, ages 18 to 49.

As for this clone: Its antigen remains unidentified.

It was at deep level that the assay was run. Repertoires were generated with immunoSEQ multiplex PCR, while TCRdb's copy carries only in-frame clones and drops some. The data contain fewer than 700,000 clones, around three quarters of them singletons. Study-level findings and limits: Researchers sampled only blood; tissue repertoires likely differ.

Trimming shortened V by 4 bases and J by 5 bases, and 14 bases separated the two germline ends. Germline CDR1 SGHAT, CDR2 FQNNGV. CDR3 length: 14 residues. This TCR was sampled from a woman in her forties in good health. Some clones in this sample may be carry-over from other donors' samples. This sequence joins TRBV11-2 and TRBJ1-2; D remains unclear. Sequenced material: PBMCs. CDR3 protein: CASSSLGRTYGYTF. The DNA of the CDR3 is TGTGCCAGCAGCTCCCTTGGCAGGACTTATGGCTACACCTTC.